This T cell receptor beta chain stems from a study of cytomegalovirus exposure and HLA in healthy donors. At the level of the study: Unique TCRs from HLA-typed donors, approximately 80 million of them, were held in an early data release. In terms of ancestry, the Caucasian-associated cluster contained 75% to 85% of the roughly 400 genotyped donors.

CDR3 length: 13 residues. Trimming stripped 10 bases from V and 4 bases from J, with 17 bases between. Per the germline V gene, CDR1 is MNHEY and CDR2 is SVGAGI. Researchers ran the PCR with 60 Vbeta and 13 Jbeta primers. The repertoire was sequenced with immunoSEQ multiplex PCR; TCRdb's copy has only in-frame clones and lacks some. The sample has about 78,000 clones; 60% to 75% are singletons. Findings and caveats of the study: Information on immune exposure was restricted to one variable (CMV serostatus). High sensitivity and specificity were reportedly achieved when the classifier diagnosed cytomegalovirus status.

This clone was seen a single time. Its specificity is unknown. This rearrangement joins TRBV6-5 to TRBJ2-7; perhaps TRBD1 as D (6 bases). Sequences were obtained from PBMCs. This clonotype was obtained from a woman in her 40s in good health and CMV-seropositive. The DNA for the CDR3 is TGTGCCACCACAGGGCTAGGGCGGTACGAGCAGTACTTC. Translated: CATTGLGRYEQYF.